The next 30 T cell receptor beta chains were all read from a single sample in a study of identical twins. TCRdb itself ran the 5' RACE reads through MiXCR, one entry per CDR3 protein. Among hundreds of thousands of distinct CDR3 sequences listed, roughly 7% were seen once. This same sample was also part of a study on yellow fever vaccine responses in identical twins.

Source material: memory (CD45RO+) T cells sorted from blood. Receptors were obtained from a woman under 30 in good health.

V usage is TRBV10-1 and J usage is TRBJ2-2; TRBD1 agrees at 8 bases. CDR3 length equals 13 residues. Germline assignment: CDR1 WNHNN and CDR2 SYGVQD (reference sequence). After removal of 6 bases from V and 6 bases from J, the junction contained 3 bases not matched to a gene. The chain's CDR3 is CASRGQGPGELFF. The DNA of the CDR3 is TGCGCCAGCAGAGGACAGGGTCCCGGGGAGCTGTTTTTT.

This CDR3 reads CASGGTGAYNEQFF. CDR3 in DNA: TGTGCCAGCGGGGGGACAGGGGCCTACAATGAGCAGTTCTTC. The chain uses TRBV6-1 and TRBJ2-1; 10 positions match TRBD1. The CDR3 length is 14 residues. Germline V gives CDR1 MNHNS, CDR2 SASEGT. After removal of 8 bases from V and 2 bases from J, the junction contained 3 bases not matched to a gene.

The gene calls are TRBV3-1 and TRBJ1-5; D is ambiguous. The germline gives CDR1 LGHDT, CDR2 YNNKEL (reference sequence). The CDR3 totals 11 residues. Trimming pared 1 base from V and 6 bases from J, leaving 1 base between. CDR3 region: CASSQVQPQHF. CDR3 coding DNA: TGTGCCAGCAGCCAAGTTCAGCCCCAGCATTTT.

Many counts were recorded for this clonotype. The chain carries TRBV7-9 and TRBJ2-1, with 9 bases that match TRBD1. V shed 5 bases, J shed 1 base, and the junction held 3 bases outside the gene matches. The CDR3 runs to 15 residues. Germline values: CDR1 SEHNR, CDR2 FQNEAQ (reference sequence). Here the CDR3 reads CASSEGQGSYNEQFF. CDR3 in DNA: TGTGCCAGCAGCGAGGGACAGGGTTCCTACAATGAGCAGTTCTTC.

This clonotype occurred many times. CDR3 amino acids: CASSFYGQGSTDTQYF. In DNA, the CDR3 is TGTGCCAGCAGCTTCTACGGACAGGGAAGCACAGATACGCAGTATTTT. This chain uses TRBV7-6 with TRBJ2-3, with TRBD1 identical over 8 bases. The CDR3 totals 16 residues. The trim removed 3 bases at V and 0 bases at J, leaving 5 bases unmatched. In germline, CDR1 is SGHVS, CDR2 FNYEAQ.

V and J are TRBV2 and TRBJ2-2, with 10 nucleotides matching TRBD2. With 3 bases clipped from V and 1 base from J, the junction kept 8 bases outside the gene matches. CDR1 is SNHLY and CDR2 is FYNNEI in the germline V gene. The CDR3 has 18 residues. The CDR3 region is CASSDLGLAGENTGELFF. As DNA, the CDR3 is TGTGCCAGCAGTGACTTAGGGCTAGCGGGGGAGAACACCGGGGAGCTGTTTTTT.

The chain recombines TRBV5-4 with TRBJ2-3, with D hard to call. V lost 1 base and J lost 0, with 6 bases in between. The CDR3 has 14 amino acids. The germline V gene encodes CDR1 SGHNT and CDR2 YYREEE (reference sequence). CDR3 sequence reads: CASSLRSSTDTQYF. CDR3 coding DNA: TGTGCCAGCAGCTTGAGGTCCAGCACAGATACGCAGTATTTT.

At least ten counts were recorded for this clonotype. This chain uses TRBV12-3 or TRBV12-4 with TRBJ1-1, with a weak D call TRBD1 (5 bases). V shed 6 bases and J shed 6 bases, with 8 bases lying between them. The CDR3 is 11 residues long. The CDR3 here is CASRLTAEAFF. DNA for the CDR3: TGTGCCAGCAGATTGACAGCTGAAGCTTTCTTT.

This clonotype occurred many times. CDR3 coding DNA: TGTGCCAGCAGCAACGGACAGGCAGGAGAGACCCAGTACTTC. Residues: CASSNGQAGETQYF. The chain links TRBV3-1 to TRBJ2-5; the match to TRBD1 covers 7 bases. This CDR3 region has 14 residues. Germline assignment: CDR1 LGHDT and CDR2 YNNKEL (reference sequence). Unmatched junction bases numbered 7, after V lost 5 bases and J lost 4 bases.

This clonotype was observed many times. The chain carries TRBV21-1 and TRBJ2-7; the table's D gene call, TRBD1, was not cross checked with the DNA. TRBV21-1 is listed as a pseudogene. The CDR3 extends over 14 amino acids. CDR3 sequence reads: CASPGEGSSYEQYF. DNA for the CDR3: TGTGCCAGCCCGGGAGAAGGGTCCTCTTACGAGCAGTACTTC.

The table lists this clonotype with many counts. J is TRBJ1-1 and V is TRBV5-1; tentative D call: TRBD1 (6 bases). Germline CDR1 is SGHRS and CDR2 is YFSETQ. The ends were cut back, 4 bases at V and 0 bases at J, with 13 bases in the middle. The CDR3 covers 15 residues. CDR3 bases: TGCGCCAGCAGCCCGGGACAAACAATGAACACTGAAGCTTTCTTT. Its protein product is CASSPGQTMNTEAFF.

This clonotype appeared many times. The chain recombines TRBV5-1 with TRBJ2-3, with D possibly matching TRBD1 (5 bases). Between the trimmed V and J ends, which lost 4 bases and 6 bases, there was a span of 15 bases. In germline, CDR1 is SGHRS, CDR2 YFSETQ. The CDR3 has 14 amino acids. The CDR3 here is CASSEGHGRDTQYF. The CDR3, as DNA: TGCGCCAGCAGCGAAGGACACGGCAGGGATACGCAGTATTTT. Full variable domain (rest looked up from reference TRBV5-1 and TRBJ2-3): KAGVTQTPRYLIKTRGQQVTLSCSPISGHRSVSWYQQTPGQGLQFLFEYFSETQRNKGNFPGRFSGRQFSNSRSEMNVSTLELGDSALYLCASSEGHGRDTQYFGPGTRLTVL.

This clonotype was recorded a few times. The chain joins TRBV2 to TRBJ2-5; D is uncertain. The germline CDR1 and CDR2 sequences are SNHLY and FYNNEI. This CDR3 is 14 amino acids long. V shed 6 bases and J shed 3 bases, with 14 bases lying between them. The CDR3, as DNA: TGTGCCAGCAGGGCCTCGGGTCAAAAAGAGACCCAGTACTTC. Translated, it gives CASRASGQKETQYF.

V gene TRBV11-2 combines with J gene TRBJ2-3; 8 bases match TRBD2. The V gene end was trimmed by 4 bases and the J gene end by 2 bases; junction bases not matched to a gene: 14. This CDR3 contains 18 residues. Germline V gene lookup returns CDR1 SGHAT and CDR2 FQNNGV. The CDR3 sequence is CASSSPGGVAGHTDTQYF. The CDR3 DNA sequence: TGTGCCAGCAGCTCTCCCGGGGGAGTAGCGGGACACACAGATACGCAGTATTTT.

Notes on this clonotype: One end of the junction fails to match germline, which may point to a read error. This chain joins TRBV6-1 and TRBJ2-7; the D gene is possibly TRBD1 (6 bases). Germline V gene data show CDR1 as MNHNS and CDR2 as SASEGT. The CDR3 loop spans 13 amino acids. The CDR3: CASTGDTTYELYF. The CDR3 DNA follows: TGTGCCAGCACTGGGGACACGACCTACGAGCTGTACTTC.

The CDR3 spells CASTPGIGADTQYF. CDR3 in DNA: TGCGCCAGCACCCCGGGCATCGGGGCAGATACGCAGTATTTT. The chain employs TRBV5-1 and TRBJ2-3; TRBD2 might be the D (5 bases). CDR1 is SGHRS, CDR2 YFSETQ, per germline. CDR3 size: 14 residues. V lost 6 bases and J lost 4, with 15 bases in between.

V usage is TRBV20-1 and J usage is TRBJ2-3; 9 nucleotides align to TRBD1. Germline V gene sequence: CDR1 DFQATT, CDR2 SNEGSKA (reference sequence). This CDR3 contains 14 residues. With 6 bases clipped from V and 6 bases from J, the junction kept 10 bases outside the gene matches. The CDR3 region is CSATPGQGRDTQYF. The CDR3 DNA sequence: TGCAGTGCAACCCCGGGACAGGGCCGCGATACGCAGTATTTT.

There are many counts of this clonotype. This chain links TRBV5-1 with TRBJ2-1, with 8 bases identical to TRBD2. The CDR3 length is 15 residues. CDR1 SGHRS and CDR2 YFSETQ come from the germline V gene. Unmatched junction bases numbered 5, after V lost 2 bases and J lost 4 bases. The CDR3 nucleotides are TGCGCCAGCAGCTTACTAGCGGCTGTTTACAATGAGCAGTTCTTC. This encodes CASSLLAAVYNEQFF.

This clonotype was counted at least ten times. The V gene is TRBV7-9, the J gene TRBJ1-3; possible D gene TRBD1, 6 bases. With 4 bases removed from V and 9 bases from J, the gap between germline ends came to 19 bases. CDR1 is SEHNR and CDR2 is FQNEAQ in the germline V gene (reference sequence). The CDR3 totals 15 residues. CDR3 coding DNA: TGTGCCAGCAGCTCTACATCCGGGACAACCAGCACCATATATTTT. Translation: CASSSTSGTTSTIYF.

The rearrangement links TRBV20-1 to TRBJ2-3; 13 positions match TRBD2. This CDR3 has 14 amino acids. CDR1 is DFQATT and CDR2 is SNEGSKA in the germline V gene (reference sequence). The V gene end was trimmed by 5 bases and the J gene end by 6 bases; junction bases not matched to a gene: 5. The CDR3 coding sequence is TGCAGTGCTGAGGGACTAGCGGGGTTGGATACGCAGTATTTT. This gives the protein CSAEGLAGLDTQYF.

This clonotype was seen ten or more times. This chain connects TRBV29-1 to TRBJ2-5, with a tentative D call TRBD2 (6 bases). The length of the CDR3 is 19 residues. Looked up from germline, CDR1 is SQVTM and CDR2 is ANQGSEA. V dropped 7 bases and J dropped 1 base, with 31 bases sitting between them. In DNA form, the CDR3 reads TGCAGCGACAAACGACCCGCAGTGAGGAGGGAGAGACGCCAAGAGACCCAGTACTTC. The encoded protein is CSDKRPAVRRERRQETQYF.

The table lists this clonotype with a few counts. V and J are TRBV4-1 and TRBJ2-2, with D perhaps TRBD2 (6 bases). The germline V gene encodes CDR1 MGHRA and CDR2 YSYEKL. The CDR3 is 18 residues long. Deletions cut 1 base from V and 3 bases from J, with 18 bases between. Written as DNA, the CDR3 is TGCGCCAGCAGCCAAGTGGGACTGGCGTGGAACGACACCGGGGAGCTGTTTTTT. It translates to CASSQVGLAWNDTGELFF.

This clonotype was found many times. The chain has TRBV4-1 and TRBJ1-4; D might be TRBD1 (5 bases). V was clipped by 5 bases and J by 8 bases, with 18 bases between them. The CDR3 is 15 residues long. CDR1 MGHRA and CDR2 YSYEKL come from the germline V gene. In nucleotides, the CDR3 is TGCGCCAGCAGCTCCCCCGGCAGGGAGGGCGAAAAACTGTTTTTT. Its protein is CASSSPGREGEKLFF.

The chain is built from TRBV6-1 and TRBJ2-7, with D perhaps matching TRBD1 or TRBD2 (5 bases each). The CDR3 runs 16 residues. With 7 bases removed from V and 2 bases from J, the gap between germline ends came to 21 bases. Looked up from germline, CDR1 is MNHNS and CDR2 is SASEGT. CDR3 sequence reads: CASKREWTTVTYEQYF. As DNA, the CDR3 is TGTGCCAGCAAAAGGGAGTGGACGACAGTAACCTACGAGCAGTACTTC.

There are many counts of this clonotype. The CDR3 bases are TGTGCCACCGACTCTGGGGCCAACGTCCTGACTTTC. It yields the protein CATDSGANVLTF. The chain links TRBV10-3 to TRBJ2-6; D call uncertain. The germline V and J ends were trimmed by 10 bases and 0 bases, with 4 bases remaining between them. The germline V gene has CDR1 ENHRY and CDR2 SYGVKD. The length of the CDR3 is 12 residues.

The DNA for the CDR3 is TGTGCCAGCAAGTCGTCGATCAATGAGCAGTTCTTC. Its translation: CASKSSINEQFF. The chain employs TRBV12-3 or TRBV12-4 and TRBJ2-1; D is uncertain. V was cut by 7 bases and J by 6 bases, with 10 bases left in between. The CDR3 is 12 residues long.

There are a few counts of this clonotype. At one end, the junction sequence differs from germline, possibly due to a read error. V and J are TRBV29-1 and TRBJ2-2, with D perhaps matching TRBD1 (6 bases). CDR3 length: 14 amino acids. Germline CDR1 is SQVTM and CDR2 is ANQGSEA. DNA of the CDR3: TGCGGCGTAGCCCAGGGGTCCAACACCGGGGAGCTGTTTTTT. Protein: CGVAQGSNTGELFF.

This clonotype appeared many times. The chain uses TRBV29-1 and TRBJ2-1; the match to TRBD2 covers 9 bases. Germline assignment: CDR1 SQVTM and CDR2 ANQGSEA. With 4 bases clipped from V and 10 bases from J, the junction kept 8 bases outside the gene matches. The CDR3 contains 13 residues. The CDR3 loop reads CSVGGGRALEQFF. In DNA form, the CDR3 reads TGCAGCGTTGGAGGCGGGAGGGCCCTGGAGCAGTTCTTC.

The chain employs TRBV7-9 and TRBJ2-3; 7 bases are a match to TRBD2. The CDR3 loop spans 16 amino acids. V dropped 4 bases and J dropped 0; count of bases not matched to a gene: 7. From germline, CDR1 is SEHNR and CDR2 FQNEAQ (reference sequence). The CDR3 loop reads CASSSTQRDSTDTQYF. CDR3 nucleotide sequence: TGTGCCAGCAGCTCAACTCAGCGGGATAGCACAGATACGCAGTATTTT.

This chain connects TRBV5-4 to TRBJ2-7, with D tentatively TRBD1 or TRBD2 (5 bases each). The CDR3 totals 14 residues. CDR1 SGHNT and CDR2 YYREEE come from the germline V gene (reference sequence). The V and J ends lost 4 bases and 2 bases respectively, with 13 bases between them. CDR3 sequence (DNA): TGTGCCAGCAGCCCGGGGCTTATACCCTACGAGCAGTACTTC. Protein: CASSPGLIPYEQYF.